The present T cell receptor beta chain was sequenced within a study of shared clonotypes between healthy human individuals. The assay was immunoSEQ multiplex PCR, and TCRdb's table has in-frame clones only and misses some. The sample lists fewer than 600,000 clones, around 77% seen once, with about 11% in the top ten. Tens of millions of PBMCs were counted before genomic DNA extraction. The receptor comes from a middle-aged woman in good health. Some clones in this sample may be carry-over from other donors' samples. Sequenced input: PBMCs.

The CDR3 DNA follows: TGTGCCAGCAGCTTAGCGGTGACAGGGGGGAACTATGGCTACACCTTC. Residues: CASSLAVTGGNYGYTF. This rearrangement joins TRBV7-2 to TRBJ1-2; the match to TRBD1 covers 9 bases. V shed 0 bases and J 2 bases; nucleotides not matched to a gene: 4. CDR1 and CDR2 from the germline V gene are SGHTA and FQGNSA. The CDR3 runs to 16 residues.